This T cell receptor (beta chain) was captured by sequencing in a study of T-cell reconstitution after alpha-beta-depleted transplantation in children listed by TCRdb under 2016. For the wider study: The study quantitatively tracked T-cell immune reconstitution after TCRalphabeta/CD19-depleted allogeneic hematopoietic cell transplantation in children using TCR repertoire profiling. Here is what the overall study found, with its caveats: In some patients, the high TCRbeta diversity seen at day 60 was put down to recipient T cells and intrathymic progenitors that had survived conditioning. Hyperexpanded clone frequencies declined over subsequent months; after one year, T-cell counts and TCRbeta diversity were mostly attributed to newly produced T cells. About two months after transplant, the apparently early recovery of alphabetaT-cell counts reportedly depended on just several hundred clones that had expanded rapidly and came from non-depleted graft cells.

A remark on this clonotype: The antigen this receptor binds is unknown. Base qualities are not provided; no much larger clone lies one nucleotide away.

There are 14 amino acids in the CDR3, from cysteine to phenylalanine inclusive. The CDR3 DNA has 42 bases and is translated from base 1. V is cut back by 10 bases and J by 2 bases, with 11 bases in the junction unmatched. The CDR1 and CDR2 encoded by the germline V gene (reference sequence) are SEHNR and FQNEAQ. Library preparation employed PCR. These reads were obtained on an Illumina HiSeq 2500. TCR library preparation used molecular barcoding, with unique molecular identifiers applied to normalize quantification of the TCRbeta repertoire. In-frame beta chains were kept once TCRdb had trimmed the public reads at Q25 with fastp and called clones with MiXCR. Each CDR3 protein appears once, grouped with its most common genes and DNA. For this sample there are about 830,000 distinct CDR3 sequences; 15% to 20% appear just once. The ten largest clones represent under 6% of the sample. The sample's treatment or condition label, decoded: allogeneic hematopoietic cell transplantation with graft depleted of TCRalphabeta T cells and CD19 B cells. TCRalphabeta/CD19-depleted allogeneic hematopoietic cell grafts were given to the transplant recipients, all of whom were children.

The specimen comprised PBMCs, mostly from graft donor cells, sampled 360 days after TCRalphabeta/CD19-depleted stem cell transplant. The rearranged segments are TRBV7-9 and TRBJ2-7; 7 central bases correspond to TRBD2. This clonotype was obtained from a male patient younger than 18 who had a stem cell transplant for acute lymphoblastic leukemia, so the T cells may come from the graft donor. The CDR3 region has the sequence CATNGGSFPYEQYF. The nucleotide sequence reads TGTGCCACCAACGGCGGGAGTTTTCCCTACGAGCAGTACTTC. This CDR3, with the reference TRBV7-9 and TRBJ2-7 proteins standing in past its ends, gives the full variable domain DTGVSQNPRHKITKRGQNVTFRCDPISEHNRLYWYRQTLGQGPEFLTYFQNEAQLEKSRLLSDRFSAERPKGSFSTLEIQRTEQGDSAMYLCATNGGSFPYEQYFGPGTRLTVT.